This TCR beta chain was sequenced during a study of Ad26.COV2.S vaccination and SARS-CoV-2 variants. Study information: Donor got 5x10^10 or 1x10^11 viral particles of Ad26.COV2.S.

Data came from immunoSEQ multiplex PCR; TCRdb stores just in-frame clones and leaves some out. Of around 300,000 clones in the sample, approximately 86% were seen once. Specified treatment: approximately 18 received Ad26.COV2.S at low or high dose, single or two shots; 5 received placebo; per-sample allocation not given. All samples were drawn on day 63, counting from the first vaccine or placebo injection. Trimming removed 1 base from V and 6 bases from J, with 7 bases in between. This CDR3 is 11 amino acids long. Germline lookup yields CDR1 DFQATT and CDR2 SNEGSKA (reference sequence). The source is a person aged 18-60 years who received the Ad26.COV2.S COVID-19 vaccine or a placebo. The sequences come from peripheral blood, collected in a trial of Ad26.COV2.S vaccine versus placebo. The chain carries TRBV20-1 and TRBJ2-7; D not resolved. CDR3 loop: CSARGGSEQYF. The CDR3 DNA reads as TGCAGTGCTAGAGGCGGTTCCGAGCAGTACTTC.